This TCR beta chain was sequenced during a study of long-term antiretroviral therapy in people with HIV. J lost 7 bases, V lost 7 bases, and 12 bases had no gene match. The germline V gene encodes CDR1 MNHEY and CDR2 SMNVEV (reference sequence). CDR3 length: 15 amino acids. Version v3.0 of the immunoSEQ assay ran at survey level. Per sample, sequencing targeted about 40,000-55,000 T-cell genomes. Sequencing used immunoSEQ multiplex PCR; TCRdb keeps in-frame clones, though not all of them. The repertoire holds around 9,700 clones, with around 82% as singletons. This sequence joins TRBV27 and TRBJ2-7; 11 nucleotides line up with TRBD1. The sequence was collected from a man aged 40-49 years with HIV. Material: unsorted PBMCs, obtained 1.8 years after starting antiretroviral therapy. The chain's CDR3 is CASNQLGTGGREQYF. CDR3 nucleotide sequence: TGTGCCAGCAACCAACTTGGGACAGGGGGTAGGGAGCAGTACTTC.